Here is one T cell receptor (beta chain) with its context. What it binds is not known. Sequencing used immunoSEQ multiplex PCR; TCRdb keeps in-frame clones, though not all of them. The data contain 8,000 to 10,000 clones, roughly 80% of them singletons. These data are taken from a study of vaccination effects on CD4 cells after COVID-19. Whole-study context: Post-vaccine draws lagged the second dose by a median of 72 days. In culture with around 10 IU/ml IL-2 and 8 to 10 ug/ml peptides, PBMC were grown at two million per well.

Germline-derived CDR1 and CDR2 are SGHVS and FQNEAQ. The CDR3 is made up of 13 amino acids. Trimming took 7 bases from V and 4 from J, leaving 13 bases between them. Culturing for roughly 9 days preceded CD4+ T cell isolation. Two-dose BNT162b2 or mRNA-1273 vaccination was given to participants. It was on days 3 and 7 that half the medium was replaced with IL-2 medium. This chain connects TRBV7-8 to TRBJ1-1, with no clear D. Material: CD4+ T cells from PBMCs cultured without peptide, obtained after COVID-19 vaccination. The TCR sequence derives from a human donor who received a COVID-19 vaccine. CDR3 sequence reads: CASTLSGFTEAFF. The CDR3 nucleotides are TGTGCCAGCACCCTTAGTGGGTTCACTGAAGCTTTCTTT. The full variable domain, its missing parts supplied by reference TRBV7-8 and TRBJ1-1, is GAGVSQSPRYKVAKRGQDVALRCDPISGHVSLFWYQQALGQGPEFLTYFQNEAQLDKSGLPSDRFFAERPEGSVSTLKIQRTQQEDSAVYLCASTLSGFTEAFFGQGTRLTVV.